These 17 T cell receptor beta chains came from one sample sequenced in a study of T-cell memory formation after mild COVID-19. TCRdb recomputed calls from the 5' RACE reads with MiXCR, one row per CDR3 protein. The sample has 350,000 to 550,000 distinct CDR3 sequences, roughly 17% seen once. The sequenced sample was PBMCs or a T cell subset sorted from them (not recorded which). The receptor source for this set is a man aged 18 to 30 who had mild COVID-19 (a few samples of this study predate the infection). Cell type and time point are not known.

A few counts support this clonotype. The J gene is TRBJ1-4, the V gene TRBV18; TRBD1 is a possible D gene (5 bases). The CDR3 length is 13 residues. CDR1 is KGHSH, CDR2 LQKENI, per germline. Trimming removed 4 bases at V and 4 bases at J, with 7 bases between. CDR3 sequence reads: CASSRRDNEKLFF. CDR3 nucleotides: TGTGCCAGCTCACGCAGGGATAATGAAAAACTGTTTTTT.

This clonotype was counted many times. This chain links TRBV6-2 or TRBV6-3 with TRBJ2-3; D may match TRBD1 or TRBD2 (6 bases each). Looked up from germline, CDR1 is MNHEY and CDR2 is SVGEGT. V was trimmed by 2 bases and J by 4 bases, leaving 19 bases between them. This CDR3 has 17 amino acids. The chain's CDR3 is CASSYASGWGASDTQYF. The DNA for the CDR3 is TGTGCCAGCAGTTACGCGTCCGGTTGGGGGGCCTCAGATACGCAGTATTTT.

Details on this clonotype: It is unclear where the CDR3 begins or ends on the DNA, so no DNA is shown, and the CDR3 is as TCRdb lists it. V usage is TRBV5-6 and J usage is TRBJ2-1; the listed D gene, TRBD2, was not tested against the DNA. The CDR3 is 14 amino acids long, termini counted. CDR1 is SGHDT, CDR2 YYEEEE, per germline. CDR3 residues: CASSPLCQHNEQFF.

Ten or more counts support this clonotype. J is TRBJ2-4 and V is TRBV5-5, with 7 nucleotides matching TRBD1. V was clipped by 4 bases and J by 3 bases; unmatched bases: 7. The germline V gene encodes CDR1 SGHKS and CDR2 YYEKEE (reference sequence). CDR3 length equals 15 residues. This CDR3 is CASSHQGDGKNIQYF. The CDR3 DNA reads TGTGCCAGCAGCCACCAGGGGGACGGCAAAAACATTCAGTACTTC.

The sample holds a few counts of this clonotype. This chain joins TRBV15 and TRBJ1-2; perhaps TRBD1 as D (5 bases). Between the trimmed V and J ends, which lost 3 bases and 4 bases, there was a span of 9 bases. CDR1 and CDR2 (germline): LNHNV, YYDKDF (reference sequence). This CDR3 region has 13 residues. The CDR3 DNA is TGTGCCACCAGCAGCAGGGAGGCCTATGGCTACACCTTC. As protein: CATSSREAYGYTF.

In this sample, this clonotype turned up a few times. This chain links TRBV18 with TRBJ2-2; D is ambiguous. The CDR3 sequence is 14 residues long. Germline CDR1 and CDR2: KGHSH and LQKENI. Deletions cut 2 bases from V and 7 bases from J, with 11 bases between. The CDR3 loop reads CASSPDLPGGELFF. The CDR3 DNA sequence: TGTGCCAGCTCACCAGATCTCCCGGGCGGGGAGCTGTTTTTT.

This clonotype was detected only a few times. The rearrangement uses TRBV28 and TRBJ1-1; the D gene is possibly TRBD1 (5 bases). From germline, CDR1 is MDHEN and CDR2 SYDVKM. Trimming removed 6 bases from V and 8 bases from J, with 25 bases in between. The CDR3 runs to 16 residues. The CDR3 coding sequence is TGTGCCAGCAGGGCGGGGACCGGTCTCGGAAGGTCAGAAGCTTTCTTT. Translation: CASRAGTGLGRSEAFF. Using reference TRBV28 and TRBJ1-1 for the parts outside the CDR3, the full variable domain is DVKVTQSSRYLVKRTGEKVFLECVQDMDHENMFWYRQDPGLGLRLIYFSYDVKMKEKGDIPEGYSVSREKKERFSLILESASTNQTSMYLCASRAGTGLGRSEAFFGQGTRLTVV.

The chain has TRBV5-1 and TRBJ2-3; 8 bases match TRBD1. CDR1 is SGHRS and CDR2 is YFSETQ in the germline V gene. V lost 5 bases to trimming and J lost 1 base; unmatched junction nucleotides: 3. The CDR3 is made up of 14 amino acids. This CDR3 reads CASRSTGGTDTQYF. In DNA, the CDR3 is TGCGCCAGCAGGTCGACAGGGGGCACAGATACGCAGTATTTT.

This clonotype appeared a few times. The V and J genes are TRBV9 and TRBJ1-2; TRBD1 might be the D (6 bases). CDR1 is SGDLS, CDR2 YYNGEE, per germline. The V end was cut by 3 bases, the J end by 8 bases, with 14 bases between. This CDR3 is built from 13 residues. CDR3 loop: CASSAPRGGGYTF. Written as DNA, the CDR3 is TGTGCCAGCAGCGCTCCCAGGGGCGGCGGCTACACCTTC.

The V gene is TRBV25-1, the J gene TRBJ1-2, with D maybe TRBD1 (5 bases). Trimming removed 6 bases from V and 3 bases from J, with 11 bases in between. Germline CDR1 and CDR2: MGHDK and SYGVNS. This CDR3 has 13 residues. The DNA of the CDR3 is TGTGCCAGCAGCGAGTTGACAGACTATGGCTACACCTTC. Its translation: CASSELTDYGYTF.

The V call is TRBV4-3, the J call TRBJ2-7; D perhaps matches TRBD2 (7 bases). The CDR3 is made up of 15 amino acids. Germline-derived CDR1 and CDR2 are LGHNA and YSLEER. The V end lost 5 bases, the J end lost 3 bases, and 17 bases lay between the germline ends. The CDR3 loop reads CASSYDRTRFYEQYF. The CDR3 DNA reads as TGCGCCAGCAGCTATGACAGGACTAGATTCTACGAGCAGTACTTC.

This clonotype was counted only a few times. The CDR3 DNA sequence: TGTGCCAGCAGCTCAGACCGGGGGGGGCCGCTGGATGGCTACACCTTC. It translates to CASSSDRGGPLDGYTF. This rearrangement joins TRBV7-9 to TRBJ1-2; a weak D match, TRBD1 (6 bases). Trimming removed 4 bases from V and 6 bases from J, with 21 bases in between. The CDR3 is 16 residues long. Germline values: CDR1 SEHNR, CDR2 FQNEAQ (reference sequence).

This clonotype was seen more than once but under ten times. V usage is TRBV7-9 and J usage is TRBJ1-5; D gene uncertain. Germline-derived CDR1 and CDR2 are SEHNR and FQNEAQ (reference sequence). The ends were cut back, 1 base at V and 5 bases at J, with 15 bases in the middle. CDR3 size: 16 residues. The CDR3 loop is CASSLGRLSSDQPQHF. The CDR3 nucleotides are TGTGCCAGCAGCTTAGGACGGTTATCATCGGATCAGCCCCAGCATTTT.

This clonotype came up a few times. The gene calls are TRBV7-3 and TRBJ2-1; no reliable D call. V was pared by 5 bases and J by 9 bases, with 11 bases between. In germline, CDR1 is SGHTA, CDR2 FQGTGA. This CDR3 is 12 amino acids long. CDR3 nucleotide sequence: TGTGCCAGCAGCCCCTGGGTAAGTGAGCAGTTCTTC. It codes for CASSPWVSEQFF.

This rearrangement joins TRBV27 to TRBJ1-1; TRBD1 might be the D (5 bases). The CDR3 is 12 amino acids. V dropped 3 bases and J dropped 8 bases, with 10 bases sitting between them. Germline lookup yields CDR1 MNHEY and CDR2 SMNVEV (reference sequence). This CDR3 is CASSFQGREAFF. Written as DNA, the CDR3 is TGTGCCAGCAGTTTCCAGGGACGGGAAGCTTTCTTT.

Many counts were recorded for this clonotype. The conserved phenylalanine or tryptophan is not found at the CDR3 terminus, so this likely reflects a read error. The limits of the CDR3 on the DNA are not certain, so only TCRdb's listed CDR3 is given. The chain employs TRBV7-2 and TRBJ2-7; the table calls TRBD1, which could not be checked here. The CDR3 is made up of 13 amino acids, end residues included. The V gene's germline CDR1 is SGHTA and CDR2 FQGNSA. CDR3 in amino acids: CASSLVTSGAVSL.

The sample holds a few counts of this clonotype. The rearrangement joins TRBV12-3 or TRBV12-4 to TRBJ1-4, with 8 bases aligning to TRBD1. Trimming cost V 3 bases and J 16 bases; bases outside gene matches: 7. The CDR3 totals 12 residues. CDR3 DNA: TGTGCCAGCAGTTTCCGTAGGACAGGGAGGTTTTTT. Protein sequence: CASSFRRTGRFF.